Reported below is one T cell receptor (beta chain). Template switching incorporated UMIs with a 6-nucleotide sample barcode. TCRdb re-analyzed the 5' RACE reads; it lists each CDR3 protein once, without DNA. This repertoire includes approximately 200,000 distinct CDR3 sequences. This sample stems from a study of monozygotic twins with inflammatory bowel disease. The germline gives CDR1 LGHDT, CDR2 YNNKEL (reference sequence). The CDR3 runs to 16 residues. The chain uses TRBV3-1 and TRBJ2-1; the D call from TCRdb, TRBD1, cannot be confirmed without DNA. Material: blood. This clonotype originated in a human donor with ulcerative colitis or Crohn's disease, or a healthy co-twin of an affected twin (not recorded which). CDR3 amino acids: CASSPLTGGTYNEQFF.